This is a list of T cell receptor beta chains from one sample in a study of human T cells and chemical hapten exposure. TCRdb re-analysed the RACE reads in MiXCR, keeping a single row per CDR3 protein. The profile covers some 350,000 distinct CDR3 sequences, with 6% to 7% appearing a single time and under 7% taken by the ten largest. Sequencing was performed on whole blood, taken in connection with sensitization to the hapten diphenylcyclopropenone (DPC). The receptor source for this set is a woman aged 18-35 years with alopecia areata. Some clones in this sample may be carry-over from other donors' samples. Both conserved end residues are part of each CDR3. Fields, in order: J gene, V gene, D gene, clone size, CDR3 DNA, CDR3 protein. D genes are given only for firm matches. Size values are once, few and many counts, or a class for expanded clones, and some rows have none.

>TRBJ1-6|TRBV12-3/TRBV12-4|TRBD1|many
TGTGCCAGCAGTCCGGGACAGGGGGCAAGTTCACCCCTCCACTTT
CASSPGQGASSPLHF
>TRBJ1-1|TRBV6-2/TRBV6-3|NA|few
TGTGCCAGCAGTTACAGGGGGAGCACTGAAGCTTTCTTT
CASSYRGSTEAFF
>TRBJ1-2|TRBV7-6|NA|many
TGTGCCAGCAGCTTAAAAACGGGGCATCCAAGTGGCTACACCTTC
CASSLKTGHPSGYTF
>TRBJ2-3|TRBV12-3/TRBV12-4|TRBD2|NA
TGTGCCAGCAATACCGTGGGACTAGACGCTACAGATACGCAGTATTTT
CASNTVGLDATDTQYF
>TRBJ1-3|TRBV7-2|NA|many
TGTGCCAGCAGCTTTGGGCAGCCTTTCTCTGGAAACACCATATATTTT
CASSFGQPFSGNTIYF
>TRBJ1-5|TRBV12-3/TRBV12-4|NA|NA
TGTGCCAGCAGTTTAGGTGGGGGGCCCCAACCCAATCAGCCCCAGCATTTT
CASSLGGGPQPNQPQHF
>TRBJ1-1|TRBV5-1|TRBD1|few
TGCGCCAGCAGCTTTCGGACAGGGGGCACTGAAGCTTTCTTT
CASSFRTGGTEAFF
>TRBJ2-3|TRBV2|TRBD1|NA
TGTGCCAGCAGTGGGCTTGACAGGGGCACAGATACGCAGTATTTT
CASSGLDRGTDTQYF
>TRBJ1-2|TRBV5-6|NA|many
TGTGCCAGCAGTTCTGGGCAACGATATGGCTACACCTTC
CASSSGQRYGYTF
>TRBJ1-6|TRBV6-4|NA|many
TGTGCCAGCAGTGACGGGGGGGATAATTCACCCCTCCACTTT
CASSDGGDNSPLHF
>TRBJ2-3|TRBV6-5|NA|many
TGTGCCAGCAGTCTCGTCGGGGGTGCAGATACGCAGTATTTT
CASSLVGGADTQYF
>TRBJ2-1|TRBV5-6|NA|NA
TGTGCCAGCAGCCTTCCCGGGTTCCGGTGGAATGAGCAGTTCTTC
CASSLPGFRWNEQFF
>TRBJ2-5|TRBV6-5|NA|NA
TGTGCCAGCAGTTACACCTTGGAACAGATCCAAGAGACCCAGTACTTC
CASSYTLEQIQETQYF
>TRBJ2-2|TRBV7-2|NA|many
TGTGCCAGCAGCTTAATTCCACGGGAGAACACCGGGGAGCTGTTTTTT
CASSLIPRENTGELFF
>TRBJ2-7|TRBV9|NA|NA
TGTGCCAGCAGCGTAGCTGACGGATCCTACGAGCAGTACTTC
CASSVADGSYEQYF
>TRBJ2-3|TRBV7-2|NA|few
TGTGCCAGCAGCTTAGCATGGGACACAGATACGCAGTATTTT
CASSLAWDTDTQYF
>TRBJ2-3|TRBV6-2/TRBV6-3|NA|NA
TGTGCCAGCAGTTACTCAAACCCCCTTACGCAGTATTTT
CASSYSNPLTQYF
>TRBJ1-5|TRBV28|NA|many
TGTGCCAGCAGTTCCCCCATGACGGCACATCAGCCCCAGCATTTT
CASSSPMTAHQPQHF
>TRBJ2-1|TRBV18|TRBD2|NA
TGTGCCAGCTCACCAACTAGCGGGGGAGCCTTGGGCCTGGGTGCGAAGTTCTTC
CASSPTSGGALGLGAKFF
>TRBJ2-3|TRBV6-5|NA|few
TGTGCCAGCTTTTCCCTGGCCGGAGATACGCAGTATTTT
CASFSLAGDTQYF
>TRBJ2-3|TRBV7-3|NA|few
TGTGCCAGCAGGCTTGGGAGCACAGATACGCAGTATTTT
CASRLGSTDTQYF
>TRBJ1-2|TRBV7-2|TRBD1|few
TGTGCCAGCAGCTCTCGACAGGGGACAGGATATGGCTACACCTTC
CASSSRQGTGYGYTF
>TRBJ1-2|TRBV5-8|NA|NA
TGTGCCAGCAGCTTGGCTACGGGGACCTATGGCTACACCTTC
CASSLATGTYGYTF
>TRBJ2-3|TRBV7-9|NA|NA
TGTGCCAGCAGCTTAGAAGGACCCCGGGATACGCAGTATTTT
CASSLEGPRDTQYF
>TRBJ1-6|TRBV9|NA|many
TGTGCCAGCAGCGTAGACGTCACCTATAATTCACCCCTCCACTTT
CASSVDVTYNSPLHF
>TRBJ2-1|TRBV6-6|TRBD1|NA
TGTGCCAGCAGTTACAACGACAGGGACGAGCAGTTCTTC
CASSYNDRDEQFF
>TRBJ2-2|TRBV11-3|TRBD1|few
TGTGCCAGCAGCTCGGGACAGGGCTTCGCCGGGGAGCTGTTTTTT
CASSSGQGFAGELFF
>TRBJ1-3|TRBV5-6|NA|many
TGTGCCAGCAGCTTGGAAGGGAGCTTCGGAAACACCATATATTTT
CASSLEGSFGNTIYF
>TRBJ2-7|TRBV5-1|TRBD2|NA
TGCGCCAGCAGCCCATTTGCGGGGGGTTCCTACGAGCAGTACTTC
CASSPFAGGSYEQYF
>TRBJ1-1|TRBV7-2|NA|many
TGTGCCAGCACCTTGGACAGAACGGTCGCCACTGAAGCTTTCTTT
CASTLDRTVATEAFF
>TRBJ2-5|TRBV18|NA|many
TGTGCCAGCTCACCACCGTGGGGGGAACAGTACTTC
CASSPPWGEQYF
>TRBJ2-7|TRBV4-2|TRBD1|few
TGTGCCAGCAGCCGCGGCGGGGACAGGGTCGACGAGCAGTACTTC
CASSRGGDRVDEQYF
>TRBJ2-3|TRBV4-3|NA|few
TGCGCCAGCAGCCAATTGCAGGGAGCAGATACGCAGTATTTT
CASSQLQGADTQYF
>TRBJ1-2|TRBV9|NA|many
TGTGCCAGCAGCCCTAGCGTTTATCATGGCTACACCTTC
CASSPSVYHGYTF
>TRBJ1-1|TRBV6-1|NA|few
TGTGCCAGCAGTGAAGCTGGGGAGGACACTGAAGCTTTCTTT
CASSEAGEDTEAFF
>TRBJ1-6|TRBV28|NA|many
TGTGCCAGCAGTTCGTTTGGGACACAGAATTCACCCCTCCACTTT
CASSSFGTQNSPLHF